This TCR beta chain stems from a study of blood T cells in healthy people across ages. Study-level points and caveats: Estimates of diversity drawn from one million T cells were considered underestimates. When set beside aged donors, long-lived donors presented more naive CD4+ cells and higher diversity.

Samples had at least 7 million PBMCs isolated from them. This clonotype has just a few counts. Its target is not known. A second PCR, run for about 7 to 12 cycles, used a sample-barcoded 5' primer plus a J-beta primer mix. TCRdb re-derived calls from the 5' RACE reads in MiXCR, one entry per CDR3 protein. The sample lists around 1.5 million distinct CDR3 sequences, 42% occurring once. J gave up 7 bases and V 7 bases, and 7 bases lay outside the gene matches. The CDR3 has 13 amino acids. Germline values: CDR1 DFQATT, CDR2 SNEGSKA (reference sequence). The chain couples TRBV20-1 to TRBJ2-1; 10 bases map to TRBD2. Material for sequencing was blood. This receptor was identified in a woman aged 18-29 years in good health. This CDR3 reads CSGELAGVNEQFF. As DNA, the CDR3 is TGCAGTGGTGAGCTAGCGGGAGTTAATGAGCAGTTCTTC.